This TCR beta chain was identified during a study of CD8+ T cells in alopecia areata. Points from the study as a whole: In patients, TCRs were shared less clearly than in mice, and HLA may possibly be involved.

Investigators isolated RNA and reverse transcribed it into cDNA to act as the sequencing template. Measured with immunoSEQ multiplex PCR; TCRdb has only the in-frame clones, and not every one. The repertoire has about 140,000 clones, about 85% of them found once; the top ten carry over 10%. The sample's treatment: oral pan-JAK inhibitor, 5-10 mg twice daily. As to this clone: Its antigen is unidentified.

CDR1 is SGHDT, CDR2 YYEEEE, per germline. V was trimmed by 0 bases and J by 3 bases, leaving 18 bases between them. The CDR3 runs 17 residues. Sequencing used CD8+ T cells sorted from blood, obtained at week 4, from a patient treated with tofacitinib. This chain joins TRBV5-6 and TRBJ1-1; D may be TRBD1 (5 bases). The sequence was collected from a human donor with alopecia areata. CDR3 DNA sequence: TGTGCCAGCAGCTTGGCCGGGGGAGAAAGTGGCGACACTGAAGCTTTCTTT. It specifies CASSLAGGESGDTEAFF.